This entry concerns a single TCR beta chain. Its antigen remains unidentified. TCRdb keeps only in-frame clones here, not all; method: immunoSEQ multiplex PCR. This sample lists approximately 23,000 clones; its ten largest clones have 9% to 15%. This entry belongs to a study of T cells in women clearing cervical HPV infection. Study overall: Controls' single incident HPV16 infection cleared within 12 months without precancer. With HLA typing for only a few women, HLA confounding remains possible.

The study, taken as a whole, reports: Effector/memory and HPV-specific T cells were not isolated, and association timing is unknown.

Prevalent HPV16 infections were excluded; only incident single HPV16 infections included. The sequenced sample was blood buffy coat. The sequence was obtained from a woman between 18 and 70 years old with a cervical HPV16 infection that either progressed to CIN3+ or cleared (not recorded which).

CDR3 bases read: TGTGCCAGCAGTGGCGGGACATCCCCCGGGGCAGATACG. Translation gives CASSGGTSPGADT. The whole CDR3 region reads CASSGGTSPGADTQYF. The rearrangement uses TRBV2 and TRBJ2-3; D may be TRBD1 or TRBD2 (6 bases each). Coverage ceases 3 residues before the CDR3 finishes, and the germline J gene fills in the end. Germline assignment: CDR1 SNHLY and CDR2 FYNNEI. The CDR3 covers 16 residues. Trimming took off 4 bases at V and 4 bases at J, with 18 bases between the two ends.